Listed below are T cell receptor beta chains from one sample, sequenced in a study of T cell responses to AZD1222 COVID-19 vaccine. The table came from immunoSEQ multiplex PCR; TCRdb's copy has only in-frame clones and leaves some out. The sample gives some 150,000 clones, 90% to 95% of which show up once; 0.95% to 1.5% is in the top ten. Sequenced material: peripheral blood, taken on day 0 of AZD1222 vaccination. These receptors were collected from an adult in good health. The CDR3 runs from the conserved cysteine through the conserved F or W. The order of the fields is CDR3 protein, CDR3 DNA, J gene, CDR3 length, V gene, clone size, D gene. The D gene is left open where the match is weak. Where a row states a size, it is once, few, many or the class of an expanded clone; other rows omit it.

cdr3_aa: CASGKGSSGYNEQFF
cdr3_nt: TGTGCCAGTGGGAAGGGCTCGTCGGGGTACAATGAGCAGTTCTTC
j_call: TRBJ2-1
cdr3_length: 15
v_call: TRBV19
clone_size: -
d_call: -

cdr3_aa: CASSLEGQGDQPQHF
cdr3_nt: TGCGCCAGCAGCTTGGAGGGACAGGGGGATCAGCCCCAGCATTTT
j_call: TRBJ1-5
cdr3_length: 15
v_call: TRBV5-1
clone_size: -
d_call: TRBD1

cdr3_aa: CASSLAGGPDTQYF
cdr3_nt: TGTGCCAGCAGCTTGGCGGGGGGCCCAGATACGCAGTATTTT
j_call: TRBJ2-3
cdr3_length: 14
v_call: TRBV5-4
clone_size: -
d_call: -

cdr3_aa: CSVARQTLQETQYF
cdr3_nt: TGCAGCGTTGCGAGACAGACCCTTCAAGAGACCCAGTACTTC
j_call: TRBJ2-5
cdr3_length: 14
v_call: TRBV29-1
clone_size: -
d_call: -

cdr3_aa: CASSPVPRGNQPQHF
cdr3_nt: TGTGCCAGCAGCCCGGTCCCCCGGGGCAATCAGCCCCAGCATTTT
j_call: TRBJ1-5
cdr3_length: 15
v_call: TRBV28
clone_size: -
d_call: -

cdr3_aa: CASSVGQEADTQYF
cdr3_nt: TGTGCCAGTAGTGTCGGACAGGAGGCAGATACGCAGTATTTT
j_call: TRBJ2-3
cdr3_length: 14
v_call: TRBV19
clone_size: -
d_call: TRBD1

cdr3_aa: CASRPGQVSTEAFF
cdr3_nt: TGTGCCAGTAGACCGGGACAGGTTTCCACTGAAGCTTTCTTT
j_call: TRBJ1-1
cdr3_length: 14
v_call: TRBV19
clone_size: -
d_call: TRBD1

cdr3_aa: CASSRQGVPSQPQHF
cdr3_nt: TGTGCCAGCAGCCGTCAGGGGGTCCCTTCTCAGCCCCAGCATTTT
j_call: TRBJ1-5
cdr3_length: 15
v_call: TRBV5-6
clone_size: -
d_call: TRBD1

cdr3_aa: CASSADPDYYGYTF
cdr3_nt: TGTGCCAGCAGCGCCGACCCGGATTACTATGGCTACACCTTC
j_call: TRBJ1-2
cdr3_length: 14
v_call: TRBV9
clone_size: -
d_call: -

cdr3_aa: CASSGTESNQPQHF
cdr3_nt: TGTGCCAGCTCAGGAACGGAAAGCAATCAGCCCCAGCATTTT
j_call: TRBJ1-5
cdr3_length: 14
v_call: TRBV18
clone_size: -
d_call: -

cdr3_aa: CASSQEGRSTDTQYF
cdr3_nt: TGCGCCAGCAGCCAAGAGGGCAGGTCCACAGATACGCAGTATTTT
j_call: TRBJ2-3
cdr3_length: 15
v_call: TRBV4-1
clone_size: -
d_call: -

cdr3_aa: CASSYGQALNTEAFF
cdr3_nt: TGTGCCAGCAGTTACGGGCAGGCCCTAAACACTGAAGCTTTCTTT
j_call: TRBJ1-1
cdr3_length: 15
v_call: TRBV6-5
clone_size: once
d_call: -

cdr3_aa: CASSGQGLSTGELFF
cdr3_nt: TGTGCCAGCAGTGGACAGGGGCTCAGCACCGGGGAGCTGTTTTTT
j_call: TRBJ2-2
cdr3_length: 15
v_call: TRBV2
clone_size: once
d_call: TRBD1

cdr3_aa: CASSLVGTGGYNEQFF
cdr3_nt: TGTGCCAGCAGCTTAGTTGGAACGGGGGGGTACAATGAGCAGTTCTTC
j_call: TRBJ2-1
cdr3_length: 16
v_call: TRBV7-6
clone_size: -
d_call: TRBD2

cdr3_aa: CASSAGQGGVTEAFF
cdr3_nt: TGTGCCAGCAGTGCCGGGCAGGGGGGGGTCACTGAAGCTTTCTTT
j_call: TRBJ1-1
cdr3_length: 15
v_call: TRBV6-4
clone_size: -
d_call: TRBD1

cdr3_aa: CASSAVQLNTEAFF
cdr3_nt: TGTGCCAGCAGCGCAGTACAGCTAAACACTGAAGCTTTCTTT
j_call: TRBJ1-1
cdr3_length: 14
v_call: TRBV7-2
clone_size: -
d_call: -

cdr3_aa: CASSYSGANYGYTF
cdr3_nt: TGTGCCAGCAGTTACTCAGGCGCTAACTATGGCTACACCTTC
j_call: TRBJ1-2
cdr3_length: 14
v_call: TRBV6-5
clone_size: -
d_call: -

cdr3_aa: CASSLASIAGGVGDEQFF
cdr3_nt: TGTGCCAGCAGCTTAGCGAGTATAGCGGGAGGGGTCGGCGATGAGCAGTTCTTC
j_call: TRBJ2-1
cdr3_length: 18
v_call: TRBV7-2
clone_size: -
d_call: TRBD2

cdr3_aa: CASSMGLAGYNEQFF
cdr3_nt: TGTGCCAGTAGTATGGGCCTAGCGGGTTACAATGAGCAGTTCTTC
j_call: TRBJ2-1
cdr3_length: 15
v_call: TRBV19
clone_size: once
d_call: TRBD2

cdr3_aa: CASSFQGTEAFF
cdr3_nt: TGTGCCAGCAGCTTCCAGGGCACTGAAGCTTTCTTT
j_call: TRBJ1-1
cdr3_length: 12
v_call: TRBV7-9
clone_size: -
d_call: -

cdr3_aa: CASSGGDRGKETQYF
cdr3_nt: TGTGCCAGCAGTGGGGGGGACAGGGGGAAAGAGACCCAGTACTTC
j_call: TRBJ2-5
cdr3_length: 15
v_call: TRBV28
clone_size: -
d_call: TRBD1

cdr3_aa: CASSDGSQNIQYF
cdr3_nt: TGTGCCAGCAGTGACGGCAGCCAAAACATTCAGTACTTC
j_call: TRBJ2-4
cdr3_length: 13
v_call: TRBV6-4
clone_size: -
d_call: -

cdr3_aa: CASSDMGATEAFF
cdr3_nt: TGTGCCAGCAGTGACATGGGGGCCACTGAAGCTTTCTTT
j_call: TRBJ1-1
cdr3_length: 13
v_call: TRBV2
clone_size: -
d_call: -

cdr3_aa: CAIRGGWGETQYF
cdr3_nt: TGTGCCATCCGAGGGGGCTGGGGAGAGACCCAGTACTTC
j_call: TRBJ2-5
cdr3_length: 13
v_call: TRBV10-3
clone_size: -
d_call: TRBD1

cdr3_aa: CASSKSGALSEAFF
cdr3_nt: TGCGCCAGCAGCAAATCCGGGGCCCTCTCTGAAGCTTTCTTT
j_call: TRBJ1-1
cdr3_length: 14
v_call: TRBV5-1
clone_size: few
d_call: -

cdr3_aa: CASSLAGDLYGYTF
cdr3_nt: TGCGCCAGCAGCTTGGCGGGTGATCTCTATGGCTACACCTTC
j_call: TRBJ1-2
cdr3_length: 14
v_call: TRBV5-1
clone_size: few
d_call: -

cdr3_aa: CASSFTTSGVYNEQFF
cdr3_nt: TGTGCCAGCAGCTTTACTACTAGCGGGGTGTACAATGAGCAGTTCTTC
j_call: TRBJ2-1
cdr3_length: 16
v_call: TRBV11-1
clone_size: -
d_call: TRBD2

cdr3_aa: CASSNLGLAGDLEQFF
cdr3_nt: TGTGCCAGCAGTAACCTGGGACTAGCGGGAGATCTTGAGCAGTTCTTC
j_call: TRBJ2-1
cdr3_length: 16
v_call: TRBV6-2/TRBV6-3
clone_size: -
d_call: TRBD2

cdr3_aa: CASSAQGDGYTF
cdr3_nt: TGTGCCAGCTCGGCCCAGGGGGATGGCTACACCTTC
j_call: TRBJ1-2
cdr3_length: 12
v_call: TRBV18
clone_size: -
d_call: TRBD1

cdr3_aa: CAWSGQGGYTEAFF
cdr3_nt: TGTGCCTGGAGTGGACAGGGAGGGTACACTGAAGCTTTCTTT
j_call: TRBJ1-1
cdr3_length: 14
v_call: TRBV30
clone_size: few
d_call: TRBD1